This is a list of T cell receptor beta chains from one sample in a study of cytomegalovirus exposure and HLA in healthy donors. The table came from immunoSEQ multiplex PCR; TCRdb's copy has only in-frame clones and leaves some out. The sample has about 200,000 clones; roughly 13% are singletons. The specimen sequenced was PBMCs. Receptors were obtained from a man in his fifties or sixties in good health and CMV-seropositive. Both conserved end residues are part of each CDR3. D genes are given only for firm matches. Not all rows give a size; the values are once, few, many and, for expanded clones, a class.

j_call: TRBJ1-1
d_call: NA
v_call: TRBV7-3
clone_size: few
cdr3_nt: TGTGCCAGCAGCCAGGGGCCCCCAAACACTGAAGCTTTCTTT
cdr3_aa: CASSQGPPNTEAFF

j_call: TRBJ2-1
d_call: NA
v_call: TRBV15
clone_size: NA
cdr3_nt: TGTGCCATAGGGGTTGGCGGAAGGTCCTACAATGAGCAGTTCTTC
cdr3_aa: CAIGVGGRSYNEQFF

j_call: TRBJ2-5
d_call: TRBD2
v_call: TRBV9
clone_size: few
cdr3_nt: TGTGCCAGCAGCGTAGTTAAACGGGGGGGCGGGACCCAGTACTTC
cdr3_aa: CASSVVKRGGGTQYF

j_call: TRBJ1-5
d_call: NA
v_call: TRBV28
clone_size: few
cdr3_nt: TGTGCCAGCAGTCCCACGGGTTTGGGGCCCCAGCATTTT
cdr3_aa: CASSPTGLGPQHF

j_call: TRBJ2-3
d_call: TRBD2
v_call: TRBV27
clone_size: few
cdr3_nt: TGTGCCAGCAGCCTAAGCGGGGGGGCCACAGATACGCAGTATTTT
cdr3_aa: CASSLSGGATDTQYF

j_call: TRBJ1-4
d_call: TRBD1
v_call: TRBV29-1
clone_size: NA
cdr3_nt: TGCAGCGTGACTACAGGGGGAGCGGGTGAAAAACTGTTTTTT
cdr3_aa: CSVTTGGAGEKLFF

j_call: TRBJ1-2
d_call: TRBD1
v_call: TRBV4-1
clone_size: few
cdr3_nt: TGCGCCAGCAGCCCTGGAGGGGGCGCACCTGATGGCTACACCTTC
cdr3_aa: CASSPGGGAPDGYTF

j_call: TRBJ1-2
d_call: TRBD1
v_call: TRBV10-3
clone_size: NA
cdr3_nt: TGTGCCATCAGGGGGACAGGGGGCCATGGCTACACCTTC
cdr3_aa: CAIRGTGGHGYTF

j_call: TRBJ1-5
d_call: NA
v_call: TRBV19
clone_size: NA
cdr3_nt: TGTGCCAGTAGTATAGCTGAGGTAGAGATCAGCCCCCAGCATTTT
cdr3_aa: CASSIAEVEISPQHF

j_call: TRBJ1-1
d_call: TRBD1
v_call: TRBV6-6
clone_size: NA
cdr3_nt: TGTGCCAGCAGTTACTCCGGAGGGGGCGAAGATGAAGCTTTCTTT
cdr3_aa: CASSYSGGGEDEAFF

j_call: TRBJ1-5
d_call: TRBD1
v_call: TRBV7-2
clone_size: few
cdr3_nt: TGTGCCAGCAGCTTACTAACAGGGGTTAGCAATCAGCCCCAGCATTTT
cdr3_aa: CASSLLTGVSNQPQHF

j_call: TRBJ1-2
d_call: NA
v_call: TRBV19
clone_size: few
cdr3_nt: TGTGCCAGTAGTCCGGGACAAAAACTCTATGGCTACACCTTC
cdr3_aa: CASSPGQKLYGYTF

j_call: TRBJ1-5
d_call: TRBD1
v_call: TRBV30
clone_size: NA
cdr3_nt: TGTGCCTGGAGTCCCCGGGACAGGGGGCGGGTGGGCAATCAGCCCCAGCATTTT
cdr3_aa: CAWSPRDRGRVGNQPQHF

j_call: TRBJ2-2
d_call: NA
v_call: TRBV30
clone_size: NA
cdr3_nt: TGTGCCTGCAAAACGGGACTCTTCACCGGGGAGCTGTTTTTT
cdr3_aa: CACKTGLFTGELFF

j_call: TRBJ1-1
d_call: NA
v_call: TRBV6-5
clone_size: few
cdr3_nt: TGTGCCAGCAGTTACTCGTGGGACATGAACACTGAAGCTTTCTTT
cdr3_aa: CASSYSWDMNTEAFF

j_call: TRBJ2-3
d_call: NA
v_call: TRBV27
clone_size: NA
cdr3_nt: TGTGCCAGCAGTTTATTATCAGATACAAATACGCAGTATTTT
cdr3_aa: CASSLLSDTNTQYF

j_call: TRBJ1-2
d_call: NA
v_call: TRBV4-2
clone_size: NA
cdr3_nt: TGTGCCAGCAGCCCCAATTTGGGCCAGGGCTATGGCTACACCTTC
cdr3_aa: CASSPNLGQGYGYTF

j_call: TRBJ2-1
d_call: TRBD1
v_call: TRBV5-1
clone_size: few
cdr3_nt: TGCGCCAGCAGCTTGGTCAGGACAGGGGGCTACAATGAGCAGTTCTTC
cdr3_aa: CASSLVRTGGYNEQFF

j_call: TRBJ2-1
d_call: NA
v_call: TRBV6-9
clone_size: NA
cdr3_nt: TGTGCCAGCAGTTCGAGGGATTCCTACAATGAGCAGTTCTTC
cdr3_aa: CASSSRDSYNEQFF

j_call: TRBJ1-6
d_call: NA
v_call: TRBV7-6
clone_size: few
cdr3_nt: TGTGCCAGCAGCTTAGAAGGCGGCGTCCATAATTCACCCCTCCACTTT
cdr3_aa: CASSLEGGVHNSPLHF

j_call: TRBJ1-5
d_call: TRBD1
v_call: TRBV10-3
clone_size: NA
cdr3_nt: TGTGCCATCAGTGAGTCCAACAGGGGCAAGAATCAGCCCCAGCATTTT
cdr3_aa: CAISESNRGKNQPQHF

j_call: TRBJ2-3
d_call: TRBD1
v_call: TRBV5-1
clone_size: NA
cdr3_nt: TGCGCCAGCAGGACGACAGGGGGGGTATTAACGGATACGCAGTATTTT
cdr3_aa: CASRTTGGVLTDTQYF

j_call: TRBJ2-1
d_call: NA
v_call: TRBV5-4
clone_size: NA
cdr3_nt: TGTGCCAGCAGCTCTGGGGGGGGCAGCTACAATGAGCAGTTCTTC
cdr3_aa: CASSSGGGSYNEQFF

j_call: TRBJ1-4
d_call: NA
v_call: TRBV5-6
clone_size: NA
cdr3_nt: TGTGCCAGCAGCTCCCGAGTGCCATTGTTTTTT
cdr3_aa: CASSSRVPLFF

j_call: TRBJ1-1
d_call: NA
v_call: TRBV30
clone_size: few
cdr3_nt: TGTGCCTGGAGTATAAGGGGTCCTGAAGCTTTCTTT
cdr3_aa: CAWSIRGPEAFF

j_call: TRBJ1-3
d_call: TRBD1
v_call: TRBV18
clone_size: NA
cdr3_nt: TGTGCCAGCTCACCTAACAGGGGGGAGTCTGGAAACACCATATATTTT
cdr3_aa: CASSPNRGESGNTIYF